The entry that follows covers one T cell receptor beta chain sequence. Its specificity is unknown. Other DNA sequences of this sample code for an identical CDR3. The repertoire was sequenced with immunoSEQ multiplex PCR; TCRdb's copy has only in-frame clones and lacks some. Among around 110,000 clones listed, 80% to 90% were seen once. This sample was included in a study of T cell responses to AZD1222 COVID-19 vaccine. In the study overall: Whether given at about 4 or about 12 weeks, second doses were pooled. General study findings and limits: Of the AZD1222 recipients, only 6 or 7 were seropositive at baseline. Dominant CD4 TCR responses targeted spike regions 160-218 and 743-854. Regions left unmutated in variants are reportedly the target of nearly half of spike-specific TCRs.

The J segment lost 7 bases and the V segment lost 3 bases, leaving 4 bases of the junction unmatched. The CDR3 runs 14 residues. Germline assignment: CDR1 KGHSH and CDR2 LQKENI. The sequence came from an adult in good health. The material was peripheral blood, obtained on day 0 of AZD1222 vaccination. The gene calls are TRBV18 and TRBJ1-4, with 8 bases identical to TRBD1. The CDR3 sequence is CASSPTGVGEKLFF. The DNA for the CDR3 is TGTGCCAGCTCACCGACAGGGGTGGGTGAAAAACTGTTTTTT.